Below are 5 T cell receptor beta chains sequenced from a single sample in a study of shared clonotypes between healthy human individuals. Terminally differentiated effector memory CD45RA+ cells were excluded from the naive CD8 cells, which were CD45RO-negative and positively selected for CCR7. Profiled with immunoSEQ multiplex PCR; TCRdb holds only in-frame clones, not every one. The repertoire has more than 2 million clones, approximately 92% of them found once; the top ten carry more than 1.5%. Material for sequencing was naive CD8+ T cells from PBMCs. The origin of the receptors is a man aged 18 to 29 in good health. Some clones in this sample may be carry-over from other donors' samples.

The chain links TRBV2 to TRBJ2-7; the D is unclear. Trimming shortened V by 6 bases and J by 2 bases, and 8 bases separated the two germline ends. This CDR3 spans 12 amino acids. In germline, CDR1 is SNHLY, CDR2 FYNNEI. The DNA of the CDR3 is TGTGCCAGCAGGGGGTGGGCCTACGAGCAGTACTTC. Its protein is CASRGWAYEQYF.

This chain uses TRBV12-2 with TRBJ1-2; TRBD1 was called by the table and not checked on the DNA. TRBV12-2 is an annotated pseudogene. The CDR3 contains 15 residues. The CDR3 sequence is CASPQLTGAMYGYTF. CDR3 sequence (DNA): TGTGCAAGTCCCCAACTCACAGGGGCCATGTATGGCTACACCTTC.

The DNA of the CDR3 is TGTGCCAGCAGCTCGCAAGGCGGGGCGTCCCCCTACGAGCAGTACTTC. Amino acid sequence: CASSSQGGASPYEQYF. The rearrangement joins TRBV7-2 to TRBJ2-7; D possibly corresponds to TRBD2 (6 bases). CDR1 SGHTA and CDR2 FQGNSA come from the germline V gene. The germline V and J ends were trimmed by 4 bases and 2 bases, with 18 bases remaining between them. CDR3 length: 16 residues.

The V gene is TRBV20-1, the J gene TRBJ2-3, with D perhaps matching TRBD2 (6 bases). Deletions cut 8 bases from V and 5 bases from J, with 11 bases between. CDR3 length equals 11 residues. The germline CDR1 and CDR2 sequences are DFQATT and SNEGSKA (reference sequence). The DNA for the CDR3 is TGCAGTCTCTTAGCGGAAGATACGCAGTATTTT. Protein: CSLLAEDTQYF.

The V gene is TRBV10-3, the J gene TRBJ2-7; a weak D match, TRBD1 (6 bases). Germline-derived CDR1 and CDR2 are ENHRY and SYGVKD. CDR3 length equals 17 residues. Between the trimmed V and J ends, which lost 0 bases and 3 bases, there was a span of 18 bases. CDR3 sequence (DNA): TGTGCCATCAGTGAGTCGAAGCAGCAGGGGCGCCGCTACGAGCAGTACTTC. Residues: CAISESKQQGRRYEQYF.